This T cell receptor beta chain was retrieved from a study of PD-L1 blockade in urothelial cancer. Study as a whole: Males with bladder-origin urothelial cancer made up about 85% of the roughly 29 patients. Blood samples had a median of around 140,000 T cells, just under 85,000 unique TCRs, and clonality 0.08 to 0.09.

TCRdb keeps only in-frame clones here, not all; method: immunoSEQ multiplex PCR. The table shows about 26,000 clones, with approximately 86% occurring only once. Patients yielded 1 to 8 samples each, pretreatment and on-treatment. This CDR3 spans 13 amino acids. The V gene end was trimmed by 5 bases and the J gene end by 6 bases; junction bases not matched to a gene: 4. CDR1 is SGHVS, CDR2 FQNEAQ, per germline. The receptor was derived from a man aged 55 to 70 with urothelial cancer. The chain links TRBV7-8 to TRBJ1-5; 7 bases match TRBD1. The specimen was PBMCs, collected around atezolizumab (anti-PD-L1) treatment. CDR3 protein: CASSRQGFQPQHF. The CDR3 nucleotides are TGTGCCAGCAGCCGACAGGGCTTTCAGCCCCAGCATTTT.